Following are 21 T cell receptor beta chains from one sample sequenced in a study of T cell changes during pregnancy in multiple sclerosis. Sequenced by immunoSEQ multiplex PCR; TCRdb stores in-frame clones only, minus some. The data show fewer than 40,000 clones, around 92% seen once. The sample consisted of CD4+ T cells from peripheral blood mononuclear cells, taken in the third trimester of pregnancy. These TCRs come from a female donor with multiple sclerosis, enrolled in a pregnancy study.

This chain links TRBV6-5 with TRBJ1-1; D may be TRBD1 (6 bases). V gave up 1 base and J gave up 0 bases, with 9 bases separating them. Germline loops: CDR1 MNHEY, CDR2 SVGAGI. The CDR3 covers 15 residues. The CDR3 protein is CASSYWGPMNTEAFF. The CDR3 DNA reads as TGTGCCAGCAGTTACTGGGGGCCCATGAACACTGAAGCTTTCTTT.

The chain combines TRBV7-2 with TRBJ2-7; 9 bases line up with TRBD1. From germline, CDR1 is SGHTA and CDR2 FQGNSA. With V trimmed by 5 bases and J by 3 bases, 5 bases remained unmatched. This CDR3 region has 14 residues. As DNA, the CDR3 is TGTGCCAGCAGCCAGGGACAGGGCGGCTACGAGCAGTACTTC. This sequence encodes CASSQGQGGYEQYF.

The chain employs TRBV7-3 and TRBJ2-2, with 8 bases that match TRBD1. The CDR3 spans 14 residues. The ends lost 6 bases at V and 6 bases at J; junction bases unmatched: 6. The germline CDR1 and CDR2 sequences are SGHTA and FQGTGA. The CDR3 DNA reads as TGTGCCAGCAGGTTGGACAGGGCCCCCGGGGAGCTGTTTTTT. Amino acid sequence: CASRLDRAPGELFF.

This rearrangement joins TRBV6-4 to TRBJ1-2, with 7 positions matching TRBD1. Germline CDR1 reads MRHNA; CDR2 reads SNTAGT. CDR3 length equals 13 residues. V lost 6 bases, J lost 6 bases, and 7 bases stayed unmatched. DNA for the CDR3: TGTGCCAGCAGCCCGACAGGGACGGATGGCTACACCTTC. Translation: CASSPTGTDGYTF.

This chain connects TRBV6-6 to TRBJ2-3; D ambiguous. Germline V gene lookup returns CDR1 MNHNY and CDR2 SVGAGI (reference sequence). This CDR3 has 13 amino acids. Between the trimmed V and J ends, which lost 6 bases and 0 bases, there was a span of 7 bases. The DNA of the CDR3 is TGTGCCAGCAGATCTACTAGCACAGATACGCAGTATTTT. As protein: CASRSTSTDTQYF.

The chain carries TRBV18 and TRBJ2-2; TRBD2 might be the D (6 bases). This CDR3 has 16 amino acids. Trimming shortened V by 4 bases and J by 0 bases, and 12 bases separated the two germline ends. Germline assignment: CDR1 KGHSH and CDR2 LQKENI. The CDR3 reads CASSRDRESNTGELFF. CDR3 DNA sequence: TGTGCCAGCTCACGGGACCGGGAGTCGAACACCGGGGAGCTGTTTTTT.

The J gene is TRBJ2-1, the V gene TRBV7-9, with D hard to call. CDR1 and CDR2 (germline): SEHNR, FQNEAQ (reference sequence). The germline V and J ends were trimmed by 1 base and 0 bases, with 7 bases remaining between them. The CDR3 totals 15 residues. CDR3 sequence: CASSLVRSSYNEQFF. The CDR3 coding sequence is TGTGCCAGCAGCTTAGTGCGGAGCTCCTACAATGAGCAGTTCTTC.

This chain joins TRBV27 and TRBJ2-5, with 8 bases aligning to TRBD1. The J segment lost 1 base and the V segment lost 6 bases, leaving 4 bases of the junction unmatched. The CDR3 spans 14 residues. Germline lookup yields CDR1 MNHEY and CDR2 SMNVEV (reference sequence). The CDR3 coding sequence is TGTGCCAGCAGCCACGGACAGGGCCAAGAGACCCAGTACTTC. This gives the protein CASSHGQGQETQYF.

The chain employs TRBV5-4 and TRBJ2-5; 11 bases are a match to TRBD2. V lost 3 bases, J lost 4 bases, and 8 bases stayed unmatched. The germline V gene encodes CDR1 SGHNT and CDR2 YYREEE (reference sequence). The CDR3 is made up of 16 amino acids. CDR3 nucleotide sequence: TGTGCCAGCAGCTACCGTAGCGGGAGGGCCCTAGAGACCCAGTACTTC. It yields the protein CASSYRSGRALETQYF. Drawing the rest from reference TRBV5-4 and TRBJ2-5, the complete variable domain is ETGVTQSPTHLIKTRGQQVTLRCSSQSGHNTVSWYQQALGQGPQFIFQYYREEENGRGNFPPRFSGLQFPNYSSELNVNALELDDSALYLCASSYRSGRALETQYFGPGTRLLVL.

The V gene is TRBV27, the J gene TRBJ2-3, with 8 bases fitting TRBD1. J gave up 4 bases and V 0 bases, and 6 bases lay outside the gene matches. The CDR3 runs to 16 residues. From germline, CDR1 is MNHEY and CDR2 SMNVEV (reference sequence). CDR3 sequence (DNA): TGTGCCAGCAGTTTATCGGTGACAGGGGAGGCAGATACGCAGTATTTT. Protein sequence: CASSLSVTGEADTQYF.

The gene calls are TRBV2 and TRBJ2-3; 10 nucleotides line up with TRBD1. The CDR3 loop spans 15 amino acids. V dropped 9 bases and J dropped 6; count of bases not matched to a gene: 12. Looked up from germline, CDR1 is SNHLY and CDR2 is FYNNEI. The CDR3 region has the DNA TGTGCCAGTTCCTTCCGGGACAGGGGCAAGGATACGCAGTATTTT. Residues: CASSFRDRGKDTQYF.

The chain uses TRBV11-3 and TRBJ2-1; 15 nucleotides match TRBD2. The CDR3 loop spans 16 amino acids. Germline CDR1 reads SGHNT; CDR2 reads YENEEA. V dropped 5 bases and J dropped 7; count of bases not matched to a gene: 6. The CDR3 DNA reads as TGTGCCAGCAGCCTCGGACTAGCGGGAGGGGAGAATGAGCAGTTCTTC. It translates to CASSLGLAGGENEQFF.

This clone was seen a single time. The chain links TRBV10-3 to TRBJ2-2; the match to TRBD1 covers 7 bases. The CDR3 consists of 15 residues. Germline trimming cut 6 bases from V and 8 bases from J; bases unmatched to any gene: 12. Germline V gene lookup returns CDR1 ENHRY and CDR2 SYGVKD. The CDR3 is CAISTGTANGGELFF. CDR3 DNA sequence: TGTGCCATCAGCACCGGGACAGCGAACGGAGGGGAGCTGTTTTTT.

This chain uses TRBV9 with TRBJ1-5; 7 nucleotides align to TRBD1. The V segment lost 0 bases and the J segment 9 bases; nucleotides outside the gene matches: 6. The CDR3 totals 14 residues. CDR1 is SGDLS and CDR2 is YYNGEE in the germline V gene. In DNA, the CDR3 is TGTGCCAGCAGCGTAGTACCGTCAGGGGGGCCCCAGCATTTT. It encodes CASSVVPSGGPQHF.

V usage is TRBV30 and J usage is TRBJ2-7; D might be TRBD2 (5 bases). The germline CDR1 and CDR2 sequences are GTSNPN and SVGIG (reference sequence). This CDR3 has 12 amino acids. V shed 2 bases and J shed 6 bases, with 11 bases lying between them. As DNA, the CDR3 is TGTGCCTGGAGTAGGAGGCTCCTCGAGCAGTACTTC. Amino acids: CAWSRRLLEQYF. The whole variable domain, filled in from reference TRBV30 and TRBJ2-7, reads SQTIHQWPATLVQPVGSPLSLECTVEGTSNPNLYWYRQAAGRGLQLLFYSVGIGQISSEVPQNLSASRPQDRQFILSSKKLLLSDSGFYLCAWSRRLLEQYFGPGTRLTVT.

CDR3 DNA: TGTGCCAGCAGCCTACTAGCGGGAACTTCCTACGAGCAGTACTTC. Its protein product is CASSLLAGTSYEQYF. The chain joins TRBV9 to TRBJ2-7; 10 nucleotides agree with TRBD2. Germline V gives CDR1 SGDLS, CDR2 YYNGEE. The CDR3 has 15 amino acids. V gave up 4 bases and J gave up 1 base; unmatched junction bases: 5.

The chain has TRBV19 and TRBJ2-3, with TRBD1 as a possible D gene (5 bases). Germline V gene sequence: CDR1 LNHDA, CDR2 SQIVND (reference sequence). There are 17 residues in the CDR3. Trimming shortened V by 6 bases and J by 3 bases, and 22 bases separated the two germline ends. This CDR3 reads CASSGRKPRVSTDTQYF. The CDR3, as DNA: TGTGCCAGTAGCGGAAGAAAACCCAGGGTTTCGACAGATACGCAGTATTTT.

V gene TRBV2 combines with J gene TRBJ1-5, with 8 bases matching TRBD1. In germline, CDR1 is SNHLY, CDR2 FYNNEI. The V segment lost 2 bases and the J segment 4 bases; nucleotides outside the gene matches: 10. This CDR3 spans 17 amino acids. CDR3: CASSETGQGIGNQPQHF. The CDR3 DNA follows: TGTGCCAGCAGTGAAACCGGACAGGGTATTGGGAATCAGCCCCAGCATTTT.

The chain combines TRBV29-1 with TRBJ2-5; D unresolved. CDR1 is SQVTM, CDR2 ANQGSEA, per germline. Between the trimmed V and J ends, which lost 4 bases and 4 bases, there was a span of 10 bases. The CDR3 loop spans 12 amino acids. The CDR3 here is CSVGNLRETQYF. The CDR3, as DNA: TGCAGCGTTGGTAACCTGCGAGAGACCCAGTACTTC.

The chain couples TRBV18 to TRBJ1-4, with D unclear. This CDR3 spans 15 amino acids. Trimming pared 4 bases from V and 0 bases from J, leaving 9 bases between. Germline V gives CDR1 KGHSH, CDR2 LQKENI. CDR3 nucleotide sequence: TGTGCCAGCTCACTTTGGGAGGCAACTAATGAAAAACTGTTTTTT. This codes for CASSLWEATNEKLFF.

This chain links TRBV5-6 with TRBJ2-1, with 10 bases aligning to TRBD2. In germline, CDR1 is SGHDT, CDR2 YYEEEE. The CDR3 runs 16 residues. The V and J ends lost 6 bases and 9 bases, in that order; junction bases with no gene match: 15. The CDR3 sequence: CASTPYPSGRAAEQFF. CDR3 in DNA: TGTGCCAGCACCCCGTATCCCAGCGGGAGGGCCGCTGAGCAGTTCTTC.